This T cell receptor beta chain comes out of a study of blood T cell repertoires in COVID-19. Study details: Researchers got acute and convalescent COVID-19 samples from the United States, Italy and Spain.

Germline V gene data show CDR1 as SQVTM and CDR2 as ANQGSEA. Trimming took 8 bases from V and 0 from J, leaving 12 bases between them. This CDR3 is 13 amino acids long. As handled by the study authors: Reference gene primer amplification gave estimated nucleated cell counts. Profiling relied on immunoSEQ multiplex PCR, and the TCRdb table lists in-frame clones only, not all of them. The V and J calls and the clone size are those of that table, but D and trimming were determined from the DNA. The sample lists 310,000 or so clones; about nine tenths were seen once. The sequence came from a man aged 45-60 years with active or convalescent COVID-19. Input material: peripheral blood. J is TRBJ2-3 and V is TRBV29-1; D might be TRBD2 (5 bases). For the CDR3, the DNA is TGCAGCTCAAGAGCTAGCAGCACAGATACGCAGTATTTT. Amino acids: CSSRASSTDTQYF.